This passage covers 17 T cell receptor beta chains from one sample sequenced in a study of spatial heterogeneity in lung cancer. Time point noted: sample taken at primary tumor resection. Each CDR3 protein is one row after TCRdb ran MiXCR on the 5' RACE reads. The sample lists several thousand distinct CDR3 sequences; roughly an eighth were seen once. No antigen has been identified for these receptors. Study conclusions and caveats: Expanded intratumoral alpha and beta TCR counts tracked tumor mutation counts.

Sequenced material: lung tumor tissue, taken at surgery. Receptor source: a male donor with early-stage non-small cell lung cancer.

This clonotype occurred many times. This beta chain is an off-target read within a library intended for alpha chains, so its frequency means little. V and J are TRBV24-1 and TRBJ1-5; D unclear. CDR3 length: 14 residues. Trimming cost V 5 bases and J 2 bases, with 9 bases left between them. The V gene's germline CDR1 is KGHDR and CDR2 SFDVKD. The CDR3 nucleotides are TGTGCCACCAGTGGCAAGGGTGGCAATCAGCCCCAGCATTTT. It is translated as CATSGKGGNQPQHF.

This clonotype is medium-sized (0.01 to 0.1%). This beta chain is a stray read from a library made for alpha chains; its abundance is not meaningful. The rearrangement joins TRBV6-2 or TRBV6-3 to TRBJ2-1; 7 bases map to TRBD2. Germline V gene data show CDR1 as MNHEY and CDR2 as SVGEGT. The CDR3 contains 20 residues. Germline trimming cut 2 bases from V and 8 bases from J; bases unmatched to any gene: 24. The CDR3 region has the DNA TGTGCCAGCAGTTACCGGGAGCTACCGGGACTACCCCTACGGGACTATGAGCAGTTCTTC. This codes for CASSYRELPGLPLRDYEQFF.

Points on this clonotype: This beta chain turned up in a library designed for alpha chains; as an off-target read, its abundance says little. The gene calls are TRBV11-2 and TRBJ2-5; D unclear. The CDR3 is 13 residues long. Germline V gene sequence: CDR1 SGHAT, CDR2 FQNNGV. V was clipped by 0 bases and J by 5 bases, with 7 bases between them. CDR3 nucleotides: TGTGCCAGCAGCTTAGATTGGGCGGAGACCCAGTACTTC. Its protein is CASSLDWAETQYF.

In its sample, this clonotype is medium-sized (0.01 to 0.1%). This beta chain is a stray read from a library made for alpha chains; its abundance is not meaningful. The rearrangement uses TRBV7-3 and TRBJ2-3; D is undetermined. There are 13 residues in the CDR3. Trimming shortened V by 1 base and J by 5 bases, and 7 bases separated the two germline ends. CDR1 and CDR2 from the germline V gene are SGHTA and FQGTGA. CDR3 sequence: CASSLSKGDTQYF. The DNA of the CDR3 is TGTGCCAGCAGCTTAAGTAAGGGAGATACGCAGTATTTT.

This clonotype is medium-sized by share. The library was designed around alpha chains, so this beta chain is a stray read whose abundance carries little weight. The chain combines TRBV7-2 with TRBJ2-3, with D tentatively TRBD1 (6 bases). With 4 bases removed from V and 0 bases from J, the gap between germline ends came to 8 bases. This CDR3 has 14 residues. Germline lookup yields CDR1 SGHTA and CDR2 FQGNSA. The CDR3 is CASSWTESTDTQYF. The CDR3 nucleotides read TGTGCCAGCAGCTGGACAGAAAGCACAGATACGCAGTATTTT.

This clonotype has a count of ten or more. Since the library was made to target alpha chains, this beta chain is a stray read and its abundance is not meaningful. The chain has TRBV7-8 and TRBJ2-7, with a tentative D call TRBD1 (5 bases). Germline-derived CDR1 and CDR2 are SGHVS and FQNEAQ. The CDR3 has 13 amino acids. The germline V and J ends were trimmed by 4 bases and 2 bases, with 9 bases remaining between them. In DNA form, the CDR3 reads TGTGCCAGCAGCTCCAGGGAAACCTACGAGCAGTACTTC. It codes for CASSSRETYEQYF.

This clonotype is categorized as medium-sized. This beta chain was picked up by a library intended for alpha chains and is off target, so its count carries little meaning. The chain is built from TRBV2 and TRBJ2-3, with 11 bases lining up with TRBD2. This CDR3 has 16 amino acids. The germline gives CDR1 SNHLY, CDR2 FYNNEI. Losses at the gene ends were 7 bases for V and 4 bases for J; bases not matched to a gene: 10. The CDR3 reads CASTEGLAGGADTQYF. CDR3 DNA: TGTGCCAGCACCGAGGGGCTAGCGGGAGGAGCAGATACGCAGTATTTT.

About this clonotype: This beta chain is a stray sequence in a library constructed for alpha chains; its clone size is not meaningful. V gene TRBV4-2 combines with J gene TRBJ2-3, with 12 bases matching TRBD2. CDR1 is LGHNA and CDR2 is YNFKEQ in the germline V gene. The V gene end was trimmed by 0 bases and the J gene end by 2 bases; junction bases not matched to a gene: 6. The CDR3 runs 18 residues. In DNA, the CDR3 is TGTGCCAGCAGCCAAGAGGCTAGCGGGGGGGGGTTCACAGATACGCAGTATTTT. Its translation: CASSQEASGGGFTDTQYF.

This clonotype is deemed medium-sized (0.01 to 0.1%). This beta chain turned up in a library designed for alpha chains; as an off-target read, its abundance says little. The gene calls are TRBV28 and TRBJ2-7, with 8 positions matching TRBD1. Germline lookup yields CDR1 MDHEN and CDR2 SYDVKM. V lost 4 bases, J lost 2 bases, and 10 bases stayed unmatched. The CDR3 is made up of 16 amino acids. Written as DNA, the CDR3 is TGTGCCAGCAGTTCCGCCGGACAGGGAACCCCCTACGAGCAGTACTTC. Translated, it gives CASSSAGQGTPYEQYF.

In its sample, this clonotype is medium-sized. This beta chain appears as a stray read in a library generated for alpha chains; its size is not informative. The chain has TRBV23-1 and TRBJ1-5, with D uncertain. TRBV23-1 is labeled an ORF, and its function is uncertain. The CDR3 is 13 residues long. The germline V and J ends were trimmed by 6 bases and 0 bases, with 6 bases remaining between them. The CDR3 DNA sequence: TGCGCCAGCAGGGAATCTAGCAATCAGCCCCAGCATTTT. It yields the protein CASRESSNQPQHF.

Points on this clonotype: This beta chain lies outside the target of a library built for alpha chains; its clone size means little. CDR3 loop: CASSSSDRANTEAFF. In nucleotides, the CDR3 is TGTGCCAGCAGTTCCTCCGACAGGGCGAACACTGAAGCTTTCTTT. The chain has TRBV6-5 and TRBJ1-1; TRBD1 agrees at 7 bases. There are 15 residues in the CDR3. After removal of 4 bases from V and 1 base from J, the junction contained 6 bases not matched to a gene. Germline CDR1 and CDR2: MNHEY and SVGAGI.

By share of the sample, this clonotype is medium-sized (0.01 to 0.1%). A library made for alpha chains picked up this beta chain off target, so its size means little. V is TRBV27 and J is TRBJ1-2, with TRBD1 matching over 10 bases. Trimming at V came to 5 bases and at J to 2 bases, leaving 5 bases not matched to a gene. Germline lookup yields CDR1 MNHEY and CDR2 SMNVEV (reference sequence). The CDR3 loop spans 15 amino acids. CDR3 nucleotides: TGTGCCAGCAGTCCCCGGACAGGGGGAAACTATGGCTACACCTTC. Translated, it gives CASSPRTGGNYGYTF.

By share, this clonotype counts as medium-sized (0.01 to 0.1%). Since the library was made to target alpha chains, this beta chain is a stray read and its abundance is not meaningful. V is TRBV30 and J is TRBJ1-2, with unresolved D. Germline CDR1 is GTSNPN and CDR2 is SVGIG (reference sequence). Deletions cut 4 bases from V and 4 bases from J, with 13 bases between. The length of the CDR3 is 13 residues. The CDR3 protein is CAWTVGGSYGYTF. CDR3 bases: TGTGCCTGGACTGTGGGAGGGAGCTATGGCTACACCTTC. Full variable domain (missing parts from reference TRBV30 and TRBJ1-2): SQTIHQWPATLVQPVGSPLSLECTVEGTSNPNLYWYRQAAGRGLQLLFYSVGIGQISSEVPQNLSASRPQDRQFILSSKKLLLSDSGFYLCAWTVGGSYGYTFGSGTRLTVV.

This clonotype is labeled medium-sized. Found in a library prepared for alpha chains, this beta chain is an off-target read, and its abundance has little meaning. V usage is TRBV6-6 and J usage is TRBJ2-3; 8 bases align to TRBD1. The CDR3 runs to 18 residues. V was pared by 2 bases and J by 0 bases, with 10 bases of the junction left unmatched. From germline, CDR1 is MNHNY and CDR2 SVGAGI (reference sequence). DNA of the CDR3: TGTGCCAGCAGTTACCCACCGGGGACAGGACCCAGCACAGATACGCAGTATTTT. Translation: CASSYPPGTGPSTDTQYF.

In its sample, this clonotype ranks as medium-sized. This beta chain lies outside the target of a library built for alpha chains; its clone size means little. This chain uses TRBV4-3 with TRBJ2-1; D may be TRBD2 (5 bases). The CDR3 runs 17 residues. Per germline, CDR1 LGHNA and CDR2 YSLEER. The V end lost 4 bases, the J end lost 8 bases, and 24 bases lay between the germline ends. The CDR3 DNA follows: TGCGCCAGCAGCCTAAGAGGAGTGAGGGCTAAATGGGATGAGCAGTTCTTC. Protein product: CASSLRGVRAKWDEQFF.

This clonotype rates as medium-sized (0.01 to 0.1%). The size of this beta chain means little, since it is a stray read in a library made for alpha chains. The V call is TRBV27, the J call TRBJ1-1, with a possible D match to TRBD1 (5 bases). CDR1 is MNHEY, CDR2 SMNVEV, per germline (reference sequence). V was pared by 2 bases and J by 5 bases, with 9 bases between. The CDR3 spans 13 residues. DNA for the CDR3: TGTGCCAGCAGTTTAAGGCGGGGGACTGAAGCTTTCTTT. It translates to CASSLRRGTEAFF.

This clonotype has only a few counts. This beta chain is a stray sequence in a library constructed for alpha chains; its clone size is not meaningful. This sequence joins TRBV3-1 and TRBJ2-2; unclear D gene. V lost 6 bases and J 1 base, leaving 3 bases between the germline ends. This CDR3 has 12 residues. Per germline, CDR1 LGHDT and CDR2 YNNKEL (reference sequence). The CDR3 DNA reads TGTGCCAGCAGACAGAACACCGGGGAGCTGTTTTTT. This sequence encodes CASRQNTGELFF. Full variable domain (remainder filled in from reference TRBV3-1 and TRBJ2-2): DTAVSQTPKYLVTQMGNDKSIKCEQNLGHDTMYWYKQDSKKFLKIMFSYNNKELIINETVPNRFSPKSPDKAHLNLHINSLELGDSAVYFCASRQNTGELFFGEGSRLTVL.